These T cell receptor beta chains were read from a single sample in a study of T cell repertoires in cytomegalovirus infection. TCRdb reanalysed the reads using MiXCR and keeps one entry per CDR3 protein. The data show about 69,000 distinct CDR3 sequences, around 27% seen once. These receptors lack a known antigen. The sequencing here drew on CD8+ T cells from cultured PBMCs, taken from culture after CMV antigen stimulation. Every receptor here comes from a human donor in good health (CMV status not recorded). Some clones in this sample may be carry-over from other donors' samples. The CDR3 runs from the conserved cysteine through the conserved F or W. The D gene is left open where the match is weak. Where a row states a size, it is once, few, many or the class of an expanded clone; other rows omit it.

size: many
V: TRBV7-2
D: NA
J: TRBJ1-1
DNA: TGTGCCACCTTGGGACGGTGGGGCGCTGAAGCTTTCTTT
CDR3: CATLGRWGAEAFF

size: NA
V: TRBV4-1
D: TRBD2
J: TRBJ2-1
DNA: TGCGCCAGCAGCCAAGATGCGGGGGGGCGTAATGAGCAGTTCTTC
CDR3: CASSQDAGGRNEQFF

size: few
V: TRBV7-8
D: NA
J: TRBJ1-2
DNA: TGTGCCAGCGGAGGCCTTCAGTCTAACTATGGCTACACCTTC
CDR3: CASGGLQSNYGYTF

size: NA
V: TRBV27
D: NA
J: TRBJ1-2
DNA: TGTGCCAGCAGGCCCGGGACAAGAAAACGCGGCTACACCTTC
CDR3: CASRPGTRKRGYTF

size: many
V: TRBV12-3/TRBV12-4
D: NA
J: TRBJ1-2
DNA: TGTGCCAGCACTCCGTCCGGGGCGGGAGGCTACACCTTC
CDR3: CASTPSGAGGYTF

size: NA
V: TRBV7-9
D: NA
J: TRBJ2-7
DNA: TGTGCCAGCAGCTGGGGTGGGGCCGAGCAGTACTTC
CDR3: CASSWGGAEQYF

size: NA
V: TRBV27
D: NA
J: TRBJ1-1
DNA: TGTGCCAGCTGTTCGGGGGCGCACAACACTGAAGCTTTCTTT
CDR3: CASCSGAHNTEAFF

size: many
V: TRBV7-2
D: TRBD1
J: TRBJ1-2
DNA: TGTGCCAGCAGTCGGGGACAGGGGAGCTATGGCTACACCTTC
CDR3: CASSRGQGSYGYTF

size: few
V: TRBV7-2
D: TRBD2
J: TRBJ2-3
DNA: TGTGCCAGCAGTATTTTTCGGGGGGGAGATACGCAGTATTTT
CDR3: CASSIFRGGDTQYF

size: many
V: TRBV28
D: NA
J: TRBJ2-3
DNA: TGTGCCAGCAGTTCCACCGGAGGCACAGATACGCAGTATTTT
CDR3: CASSSTGGTDTQYF

size: NA
V: TRBV12-3/TRBV12-4
D: TRBD2
J: TRBJ2-3
DNA: TGTGCCAGCAGTTTGGCGGGGGGGGCGGATACGCAGTATTTT
CDR3: CASSLAGGADTQYF

size: many
V: TRBV6-1
D: NA
J: TRBJ1-1
DNA: TGTGCCAGCAGTTTGGATCCAATGGGGTCCACCTCGACAGCTTTCTTT
CDR3: CASSLDPMGSTSTAFF

size: few
V: TRBV12-3/TRBV12-4
D: TRBD2
J: TRBJ2-7
DNA: TGTGCCAGCAGTTTAGGCAGGACTAGCGGGATCTTC
CDR3: CASSLGRTSGIF

size: many
V: TRBV12-3/TRBV12-4
D: TRBD2
J: TRBJ2-3
DNA: TGTGCCAGCAGTCCCCAAGGACTAGTTAAAGATACGCAGTATTTT
CDR3: CASSPQGLVKDTQYF

size: many
V: TRBV7-2
D: NA
J: TRBJ2-5
DNA: TGTGCCAGCGAGCAGTACCAAGAGACCCAGTACTTC
CDR3: CASEQYQETQYF

size: NA
V: TRBV11-3
D: NA
J: TRBJ2-7
DNA: TGTGCCAGCAGCACCCAGGATTACTACGAGCAGTACTTC
CDR3: CASSTQDYYEQYF

size: many
V: TRBV7-9
D: NA
J: TRBJ2-7
DNA: TGTGCCAGCAGCCCCGGGACATCCTACGAGCAGTACTTC
CDR3: CASSPGTSYEQYF

size: many
V: TRBV14
D: NA
J: TRBJ2-7
DNA: TGTGCCAGCAGCCAAGAAGAGAACGGGGAAGAGCAGTACTTC
CDR3: CASSQEENGEEQYF

size: few
V: TRBV7-6
D: NA
J: TRBJ1-2
DNA: TGTGCCAGCAGCTTAGGTTCCGGGGTCGGAAACTATGGCTACACCTTC
CDR3: CASSLGSGVGNYGYTF

size: once
V: TRBV6-6
D: NA
J: TRBJ1-4
DNA: TGTGCCAGCAGGGGGCTTACTAATGAAAAACTGTTTTTT
CDR3: CASRGLTNEKLFF

size: NA
V: TRBV4-3
D: TRBD2
J: TRBJ2-7
DNA: TGCGCCAGCAGCCAAGAATGGGAGACTAGCGGGGGGGACGAGCAGTACTTC
CDR3: CASSQEWETSGGDEQYF

size: few
V: TRBV6-5
D: NA
J: TRBJ1-5
DNA: TGTGCCAGCAGTTACCATCAAAGTCAGCCCCAGCATTTT
CDR3: CASSYHQSQPQHF

size: few
V: TRBV19
D: NA
J: TRBJ1-1
DNA: TGTGCCAGTACCCCAGGGGCGCGGTCCACAGCTTTCTTT
CDR3: CASTPGARSTAFF

size: many
V: TRBV7-8
D: NA
J: TRBJ2-2
DNA: TGTGCCAGCAACCCCTCACGGGAGATCGTCACCGGGGAGCTGTTTTTT
CDR3: CASNPSREIVTGELFF

size: NA
V: TRBV6-5
D: NA
J: TRBJ2-7
DNA: TGTGCCAGCAGTTACGGAAGGGGGACCAGGATTTACGAGCAGTACTTC
CDR3: CASSYGRGTRIYEQYF

size: NA
V: TRBV5-1
D: NA
J: TRBJ2-7
DNA: TGCGCCAGCAGCTTTCTCCTCTCTCCCTCCTACGAGCAGTACTTC
CDR3: CASSFLLSPSYEQYF

size: NA
V: TRBV4-3
D: NA
J: TRBJ2-7
DNA: TGCGCCAGCAGCCCGGAAGCGGTCTCCTACGAGCAGTACTTC
CDR3: CASSPEAVSYEQYF

size: many
V: TRBV19
D: NA
J: TRBJ2-7
DNA: TGTGCCAGTAGCTTTAAATCCCGGGACACCATTACCTACGAGCAGTACTTC
CDR3: CASSFKSRDTITYEQYF

size: many
V: TRBV19
D: NA
J: TRBJ1-1
DNA: TGTGCCAGTAGGATTAGGACAACTTCCATGAACACTGAAGCTTTCTTT
CDR3: CASRIRTTSMNTEAFF

size: NA
V: TRBV27
D: TRBD2
J: TRBJ2-3
DNA: TGTGCCAGCAGTCCTCTAATGCTAGCGGGGGGGACAGATACGCAGTATTTT
CDR3: CASSPLMLAGGTDTQYF

size: NA
V: TRBV6-1
D: TRBD1
J: TRBJ1-1
DNA: TGTGCCAGCAGATGGACAGGGGGCACTGAAGCTTTCTTT
CDR3: CASRWTGGTEAFF

size: NA
V: TRBV15
D: TRBD1
J: TRBJ2-2
DNA: TGTGCCACCACCCCGACAGGGGTAATTACCGGGGAGCTGTTTTTT
CDR3: CATTPTGVITGELFF

size: many
V: TRBV7-6
D: TRBD2
J: TRBJ2-2
DNA: TGTGCCAGCAGCTTTAAGCGGGGGTACACCGGGGAGCTGTTTTTT
CDR3: CASSFKRGYTGELFF

size: NA
V: TRBV6-6
D: NA
J: TRBJ2-3
DNA: TGTGCCAGCAGTTACTCCCTACAGGGAGAAGATACGCAGTATTTT
CDR3: CASSYSLQGEDTQYF

size: few
V: TRBV7-3
D: NA
J: TRBJ1-1
DNA: TGTGCCAGCAGCTTATCTGGGGACCCTGGGGGGGGTGAAGCTTTCTTT
CDR3: CASSLSGDPGGGEAFF

size: many
V: TRBV27
D: NA
J: TRBJ2-7
DNA: TGTGCCAGCAGTTCCCCAGTGGAGCAGTACTTC
CDR3: CASSSPVEQYF

size: few
V: TRBV20-1
D: TRBD1
J: TRBJ2-7
DNA: TGCAGTGCTAGAGATTGGGACCTGGACCGGACAGGGGTTGGCGAGCAGTACTTC
CDR3: CSARDWDLDRTGVGEQYF

size: many
V: TRBV7-9
D: NA
J: TRBJ2-2
DNA: TGTGCCGGACCCCCCACGGGAGTCAACACCGGGGAGCTGTTTTTT
CDR3: CAGPPTGVNTGELFF

size: many
V: TRBV4-1
D: NA
J: TRBJ1-1
DNA: TGCGCCAGCAGCCAAGCCGCCACTGAAGCTTTCTTT
CDR3: CASSQAATEAFF

size: NA
V: TRBV6-6
D: NA
J: TRBJ1-4
DNA: TGTGCCAGCACCCCAGTCCTCTCTGGTAATGAAAAACTGTTTTTT
CDR3: CASTPVLSGNEKLFF

size: NA
V: TRBV28
D: NA
J: TRBJ2-2
DNA: TGTGCCAGCAGGTTTACAGGGATTCGGGAGCTGTTTTTT
CDR3: CASRFTGIRELFF

size: NA
V: TRBV2
D: NA
J: TRBJ1-5
DNA: TGTGCCAGCAACGGTGCTGGAGGCAATCAGCCCCAGCATTTT
CDR3: CASNGAGGNQPQHF

size: few
V: TRBV9
D: TRBD2
J: TRBJ2-7
DNA: TGTGCCAGCAGCGTACTAACGGGACTAGCGGGGGACGAGCAGTACTTC
CDR3: CASSVLTGLAGDEQYF

size: NA
V: TRBV7-9
D: TRBD2
J: TRBJ2-3
DNA: TGTGCCAGCAGCTACAGGACTAGCGGGAGGCTGTATTTT
CDR3: CASSYRTSGRLYF

size: NA
V: TRBV27
D: NA
J: TRBJ2-1
DNA: TGTGCCAGCAGCTCCCGACAGGCCGAAGCCTACAATGAGCAGTTCTTC
CDR3: CASSSRQAEAYNEQFF

size: many
V: TRBV6-1
D: NA
J: TRBJ1-1
DNA: TGTACGACCGAGGGGGTGGCTGAAGCTTTCTTT
CDR3: CTTEGVAEAFF

size: NA
V: TRBV4-3
D: TRBD2
J: TRBJ2-7
DNA: TGCGCCAGCAGCCATCTTCCTTCTCTAGCGGAAGGGTTTGAATCAGGCGAGCAGTACTTC
CDR3: CASSHLPSLAEGFESGEQYF

size: once
V: TRBV6-6
D: NA
J: TRBJ1-1
DNA: TGTGCCAGCAGTCCGTGGGGGGACACTGAAGCTTTCTTT
CDR3: CASSPWGDTEAFF

size: medium-sized
V: TRBV12-3/TRBV12-4
D: NA
J: TRBJ2-7
DNA: TGTGCCAGCGCCATCCGGAAAGATTCGATACTTGAGCAGTACTTC
CDR3: CASAIRKDSILEQYF

size: few
V: TRBV29-1
D: TRBD1
J: TRBJ2-5
DNA: TGCAGCGTTGAAGATCGACAGGGAAACAGGGAGACCCAGTACTTC
CDR3: CSVEDRQGNRETQYF

size: NA
V: TRBV11-2
D: NA
J: TRBJ2-5
DNA: TGTGCCAGCAGCCCATATTTCGGAAAAGAGACCCAGTACTTC
CDR3: CASSPYFGKETQYF

size: NA
V: TRBV7-9
D: NA
J: TRBJ1-1
DNA: TGTGCCAGCAGCTCCCAGGGGTCAGGGGCGTTGAACACTGAAGCTTTCTTT
CDR3: CASSSQGSGALNTEAFF